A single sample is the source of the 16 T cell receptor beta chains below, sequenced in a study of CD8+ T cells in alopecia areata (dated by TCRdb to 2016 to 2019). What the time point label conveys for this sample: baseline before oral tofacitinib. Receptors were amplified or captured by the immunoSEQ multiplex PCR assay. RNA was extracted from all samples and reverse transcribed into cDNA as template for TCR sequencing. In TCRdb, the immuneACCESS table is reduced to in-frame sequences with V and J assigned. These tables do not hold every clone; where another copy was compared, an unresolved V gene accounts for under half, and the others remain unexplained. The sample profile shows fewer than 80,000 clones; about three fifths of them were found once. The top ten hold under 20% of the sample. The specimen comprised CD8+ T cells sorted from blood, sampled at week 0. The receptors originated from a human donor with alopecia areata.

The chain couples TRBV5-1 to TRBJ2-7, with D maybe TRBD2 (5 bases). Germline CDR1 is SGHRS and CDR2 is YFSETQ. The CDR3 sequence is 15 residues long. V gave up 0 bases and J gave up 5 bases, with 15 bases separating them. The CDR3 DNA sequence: TGCGCCAGCAGCTTGGCACTAGAGCGAGCCAACGAGCAGTACTTC. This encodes CASSLALERANEQYF.

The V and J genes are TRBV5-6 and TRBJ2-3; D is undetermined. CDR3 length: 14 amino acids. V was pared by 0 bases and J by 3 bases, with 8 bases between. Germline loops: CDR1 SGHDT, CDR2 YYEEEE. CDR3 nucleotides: TGTGCCAGCAGCTTGGTGCAGGCTACAGATACGCAGTATTTT. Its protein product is CASSLVQATDTQYF.

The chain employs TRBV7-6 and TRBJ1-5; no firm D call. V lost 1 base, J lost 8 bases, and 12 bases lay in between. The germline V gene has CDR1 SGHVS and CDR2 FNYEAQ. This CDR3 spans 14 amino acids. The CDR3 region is CASSLGPGGEPQHF. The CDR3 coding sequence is TGTGCCAGCAGCTTAGGTCCGGGCGGGGAGCCCCAGCATTTT.

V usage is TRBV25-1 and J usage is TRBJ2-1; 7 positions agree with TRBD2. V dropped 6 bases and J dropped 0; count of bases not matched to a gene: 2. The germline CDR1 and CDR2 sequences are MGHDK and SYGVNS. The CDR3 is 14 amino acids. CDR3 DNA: TGTGCCAGCAGGAGCGGGGACTCCTACAATGAGCAGTTCTTC. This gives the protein CASRSGDSYNEQFF.

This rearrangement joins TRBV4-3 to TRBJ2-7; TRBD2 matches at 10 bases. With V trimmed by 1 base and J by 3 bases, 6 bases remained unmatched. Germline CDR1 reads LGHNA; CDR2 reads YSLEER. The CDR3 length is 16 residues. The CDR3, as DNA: TGCGCCAGCAGCCAAGGAAGAAGCGGGAGGGTCTACGAGCAGTACTTC. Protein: CASSQGRSGRVYEQYF.

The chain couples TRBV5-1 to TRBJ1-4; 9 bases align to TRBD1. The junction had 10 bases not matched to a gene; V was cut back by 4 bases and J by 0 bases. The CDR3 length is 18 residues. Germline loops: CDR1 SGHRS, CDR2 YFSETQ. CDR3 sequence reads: CASSTDGTGTATNEKLFF. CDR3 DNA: TGCGCCAGCAGCACGGACGGGACAGGGACAGCAACTAATGAAAAACTGTTTTTT.

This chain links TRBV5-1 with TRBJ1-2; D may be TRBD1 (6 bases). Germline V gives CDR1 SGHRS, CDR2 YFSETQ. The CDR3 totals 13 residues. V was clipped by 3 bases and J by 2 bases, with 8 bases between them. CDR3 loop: CASSYGTNYGYTF. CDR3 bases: TGCGCCAGCAGCTACGGGACAAACTATGGCTACACCTTC.

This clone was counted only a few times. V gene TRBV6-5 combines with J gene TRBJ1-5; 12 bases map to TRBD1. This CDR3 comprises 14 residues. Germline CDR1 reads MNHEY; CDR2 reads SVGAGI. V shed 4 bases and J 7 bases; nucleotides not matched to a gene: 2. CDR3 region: CASSSGTGGQPQHF. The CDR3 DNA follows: TGTGCCAGCAGTTCCGGGACAGGGGGCCAGCCCCAGCATTTT.

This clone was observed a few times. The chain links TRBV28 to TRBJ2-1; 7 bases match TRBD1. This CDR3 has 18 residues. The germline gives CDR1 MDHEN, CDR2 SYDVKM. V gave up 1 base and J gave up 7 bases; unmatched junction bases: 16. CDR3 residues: CASSLSGTVLLWDNEQFF. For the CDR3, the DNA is TGTGCCAGCAGTTTATCCGGGACAGTTTTACTCTGGGATAATGAGCAGTTCTTC.

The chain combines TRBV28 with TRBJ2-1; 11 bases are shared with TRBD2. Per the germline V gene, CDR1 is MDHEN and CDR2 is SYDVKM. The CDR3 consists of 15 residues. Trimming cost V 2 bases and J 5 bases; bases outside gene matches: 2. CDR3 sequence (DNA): TGTGCCAGCAGTTTAGAACTAGCGGGGGACAATGAGCAGTTCTTC. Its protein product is CASSLELAGDNEQFF.

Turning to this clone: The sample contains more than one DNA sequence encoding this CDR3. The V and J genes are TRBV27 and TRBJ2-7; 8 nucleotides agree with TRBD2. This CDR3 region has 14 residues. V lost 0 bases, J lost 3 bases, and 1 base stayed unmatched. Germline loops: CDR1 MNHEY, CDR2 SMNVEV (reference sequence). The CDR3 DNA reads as TGTGCCAGCAGTTTATCTGGGACTAGCTACGAGCAGTACTTC. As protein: CASSLSGTSYEQYF.

As DNA, the CDR3 is TGTGCCAGCAGTGAAAGTGCGGGGGCGCTCGATGAGCAGTTCTTC. The encoded protein is CASSESAGALDEQFF. V is TRBV2 and J is TRBJ2-1; tentative D call: TRBD2 (7 bases). Trimming took 2 bases from V and 8 from J, leaving 16 bases between them. Germline CDR1 reads SNHLY; CDR2 reads FYNNEI. The CDR3 is 15 amino acids. Combining the CDR3 with reference TRBV2 and TRBJ2-1 gives the whole variable domain EPEVTQTPSHQVTQMGQEVILRCVPISNHLYFYWYRQILGQKVEFLVSFYNNEISEKSEIFDDQFSVERPDGSNFTLKIRSTKLEDSAMYFCASSESAGALDEQFFGPGTRLTVL.

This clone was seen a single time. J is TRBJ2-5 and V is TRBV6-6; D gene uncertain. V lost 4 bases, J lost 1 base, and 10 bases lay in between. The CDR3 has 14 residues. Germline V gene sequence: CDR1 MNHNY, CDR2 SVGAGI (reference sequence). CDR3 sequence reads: CASSLRRTQETQYF. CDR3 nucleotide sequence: TGTGCCAGCAGTTTGCGTCGGACCCAAGAGACCCAGTACTTC.

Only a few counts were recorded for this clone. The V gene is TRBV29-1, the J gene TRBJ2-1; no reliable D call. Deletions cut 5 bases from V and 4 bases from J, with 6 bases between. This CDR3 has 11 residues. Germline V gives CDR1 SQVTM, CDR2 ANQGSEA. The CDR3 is CSVHFYNEQFF. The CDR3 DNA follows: TGCAGCGTTCATTTTTACAATGAGCAGTTCTTC.

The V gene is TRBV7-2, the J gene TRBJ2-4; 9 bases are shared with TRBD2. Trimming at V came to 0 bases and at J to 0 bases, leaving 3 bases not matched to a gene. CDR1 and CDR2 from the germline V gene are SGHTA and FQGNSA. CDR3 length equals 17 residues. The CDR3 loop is CASSLALAGLAKNIQYF. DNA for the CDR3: TGTGCCAGCAGCTTAGCTCTAGCGGGGTTAGCCAAAAACATTCAGTACTTC.

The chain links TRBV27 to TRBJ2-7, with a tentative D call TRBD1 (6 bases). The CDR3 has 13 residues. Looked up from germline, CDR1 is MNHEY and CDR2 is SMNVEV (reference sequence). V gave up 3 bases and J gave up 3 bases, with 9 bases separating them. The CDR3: CASSFRGSYEQYF. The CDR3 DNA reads TGTGCCAGCAGTTTTAGGGGGAGCTACGAGCAGTACTTC.